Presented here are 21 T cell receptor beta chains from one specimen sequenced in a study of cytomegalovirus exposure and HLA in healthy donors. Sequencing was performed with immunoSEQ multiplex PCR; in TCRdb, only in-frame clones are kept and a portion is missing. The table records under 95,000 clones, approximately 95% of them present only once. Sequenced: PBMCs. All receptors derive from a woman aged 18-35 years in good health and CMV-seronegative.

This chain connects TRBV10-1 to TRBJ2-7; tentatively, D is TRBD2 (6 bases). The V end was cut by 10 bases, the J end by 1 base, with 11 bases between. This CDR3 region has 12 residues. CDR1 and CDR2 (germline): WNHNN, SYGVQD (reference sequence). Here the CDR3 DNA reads TGCGCCACCTCGGAGGGGTCCTACGAGCAGTACTTC. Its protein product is CATSEGSYEQYF.

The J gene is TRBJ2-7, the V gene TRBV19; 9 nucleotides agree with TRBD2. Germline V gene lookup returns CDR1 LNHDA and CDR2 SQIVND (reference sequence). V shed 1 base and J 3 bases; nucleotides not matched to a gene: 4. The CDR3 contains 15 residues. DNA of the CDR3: TGTGCCAGTAGTATAGCCGCGGGAGGGAACTACGAGCAGTACTTC. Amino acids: CASSIAAGGNYEQYF.

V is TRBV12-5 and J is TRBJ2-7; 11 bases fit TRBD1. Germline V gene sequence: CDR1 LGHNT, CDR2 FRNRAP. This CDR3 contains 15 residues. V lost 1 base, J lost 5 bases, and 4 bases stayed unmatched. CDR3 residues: CASGLGTGGFNEQYF. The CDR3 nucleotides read TGTGCTAGTGGTTTGGGGACAGGGGGCTTTAACGAGCAGTACTTC.

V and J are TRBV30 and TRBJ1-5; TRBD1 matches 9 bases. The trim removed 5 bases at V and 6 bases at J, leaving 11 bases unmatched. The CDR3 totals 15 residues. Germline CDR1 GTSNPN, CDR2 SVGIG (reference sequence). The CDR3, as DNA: TGTGCCTGGGACACCGGGACAGGGTTCGGTCAGCCCCAGCATTTT. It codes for CAWDTGTGFGQPQHF.

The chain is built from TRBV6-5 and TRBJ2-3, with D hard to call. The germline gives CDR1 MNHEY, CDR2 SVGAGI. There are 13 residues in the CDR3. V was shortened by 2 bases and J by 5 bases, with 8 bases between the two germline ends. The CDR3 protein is CASSYNSGDTQYF. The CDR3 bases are TGTGCCAGCAGTTACAATTCGGGAGATACGCAGTATTTT.

CDR3 residues: CASRGTGTSYNEQFF. As DNA, the CDR3 is TGTGCCAGCAGGGGTACCGGGACTAGCTACAATGAGCAGTTCTTC. This chain connects TRBV6-6 to TRBJ2-1, with TRBD2 identical over 8 bases. V trimming: 6 bases; J trimming: 3 bases; junction bases outside the gene matches: 7. CDR1 is MNHNY, CDR2 SVGAGI, per germline (reference sequence). CDR3 length: 15 residues.

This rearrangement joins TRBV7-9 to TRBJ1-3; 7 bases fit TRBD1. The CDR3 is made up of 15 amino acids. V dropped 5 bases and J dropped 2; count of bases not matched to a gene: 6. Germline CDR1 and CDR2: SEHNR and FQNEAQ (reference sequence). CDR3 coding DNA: TGTGCCAGCAGCACGTCGACAGGGACTGGAAACACCATATATTTT. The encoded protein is CASSTSTGTGNTIYF.

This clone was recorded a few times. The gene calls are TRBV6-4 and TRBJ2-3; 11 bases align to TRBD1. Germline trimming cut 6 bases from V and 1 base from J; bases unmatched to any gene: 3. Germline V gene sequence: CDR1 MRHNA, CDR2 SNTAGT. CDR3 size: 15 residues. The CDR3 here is CASSQGQGGTDTQYF. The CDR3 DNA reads TGTGCCAGCAGCCAGGGACAGGGGGGCACAGATACGCAGTATTTT.

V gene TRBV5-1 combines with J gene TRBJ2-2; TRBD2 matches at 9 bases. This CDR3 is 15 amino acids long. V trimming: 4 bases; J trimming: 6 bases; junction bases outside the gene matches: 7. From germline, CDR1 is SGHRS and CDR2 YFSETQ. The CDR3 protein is CASSEASGVPGELFF. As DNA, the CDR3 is TGCGCCAGCAGCGAGGCTAGCGGGGTCCCCGGGGAGCTGTTTTTT.

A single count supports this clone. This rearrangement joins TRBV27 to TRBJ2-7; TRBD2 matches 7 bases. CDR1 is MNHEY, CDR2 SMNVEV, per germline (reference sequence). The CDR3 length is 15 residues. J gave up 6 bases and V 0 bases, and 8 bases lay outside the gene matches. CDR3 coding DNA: TGTGCCAGCAGTTTATCGATCGGCGGGGGAAGCGAGCAGTACTTC. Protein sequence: CASSLSIGGGSEQYF.

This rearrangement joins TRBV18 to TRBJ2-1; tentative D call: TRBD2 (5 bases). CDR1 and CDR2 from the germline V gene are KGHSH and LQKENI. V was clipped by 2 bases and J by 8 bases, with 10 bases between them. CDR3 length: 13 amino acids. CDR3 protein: CASSPSGLDEQFF. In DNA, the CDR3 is TGTGCCAGCTCACCAAGTGGACTGGATGAGCAGTTCTTC.

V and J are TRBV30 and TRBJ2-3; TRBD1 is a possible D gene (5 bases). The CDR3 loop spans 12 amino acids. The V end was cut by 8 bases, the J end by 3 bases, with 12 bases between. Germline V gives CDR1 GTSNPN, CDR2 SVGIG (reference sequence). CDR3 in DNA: TGTGCCGCGGCAGGGTTGACAGATACGCAGTATTTT. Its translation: CAAAGLTDTQYF.

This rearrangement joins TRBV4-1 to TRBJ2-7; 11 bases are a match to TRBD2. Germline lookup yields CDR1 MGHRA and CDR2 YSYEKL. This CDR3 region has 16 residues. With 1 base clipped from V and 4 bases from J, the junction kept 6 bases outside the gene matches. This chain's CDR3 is CASSQGVSGRAYEQYF. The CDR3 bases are TGCGCCAGCAGCCAAGGGGTTAGCGGGAGGGCTTACGAGCAGTACTTC.

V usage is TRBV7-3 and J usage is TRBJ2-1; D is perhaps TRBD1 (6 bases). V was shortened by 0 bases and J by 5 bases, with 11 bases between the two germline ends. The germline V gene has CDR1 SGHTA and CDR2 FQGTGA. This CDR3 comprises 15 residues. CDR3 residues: CASSLTKDRDNEQFF. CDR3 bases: TGTGCCAGCAGCTTAACTAAGGACAGAGACAATGAGCAGTTCTTC.

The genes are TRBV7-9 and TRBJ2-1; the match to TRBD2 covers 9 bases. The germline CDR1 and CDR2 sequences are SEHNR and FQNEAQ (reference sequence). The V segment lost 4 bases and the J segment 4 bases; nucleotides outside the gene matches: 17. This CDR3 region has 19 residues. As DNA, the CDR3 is TGTGCCAGCAGCTCAGAGGGGCCCAAGCCGGGACTAGCATACAATGAGCAGTTCTTC. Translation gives CASSSEGPKPGLAYNEQFF.

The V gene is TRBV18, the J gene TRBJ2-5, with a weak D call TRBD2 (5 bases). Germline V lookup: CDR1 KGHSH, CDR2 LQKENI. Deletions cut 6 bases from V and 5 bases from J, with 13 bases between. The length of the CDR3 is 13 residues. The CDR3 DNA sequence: TGTGCCAGCTCCCCGGGGTCTGGGGAGACCCAGTACTTC. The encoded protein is CASSPGSGETQYF.

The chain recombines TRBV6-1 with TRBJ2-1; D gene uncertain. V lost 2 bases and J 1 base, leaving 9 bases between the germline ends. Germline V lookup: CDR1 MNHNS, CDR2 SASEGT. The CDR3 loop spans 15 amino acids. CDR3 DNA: TGTGCCAGCAGTGAACGGATAGCATCCTACAATGAGCAGTTCTTC. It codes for CASSERIASYNEQFF.

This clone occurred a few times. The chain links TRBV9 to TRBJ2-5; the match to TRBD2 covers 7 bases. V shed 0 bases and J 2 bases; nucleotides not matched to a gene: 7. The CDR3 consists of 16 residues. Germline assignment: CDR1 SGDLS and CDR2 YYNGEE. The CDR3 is CASSVGASSGQETQYF. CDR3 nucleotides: TGTGCCAGCAGCGTAGGCGCTTCTAGCGGTCAAGAGACCCAGTACTTC.

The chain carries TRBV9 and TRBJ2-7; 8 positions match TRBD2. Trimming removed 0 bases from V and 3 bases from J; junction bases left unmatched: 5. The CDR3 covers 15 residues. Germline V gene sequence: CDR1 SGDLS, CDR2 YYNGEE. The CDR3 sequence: CASSVDTSGYYEQYF. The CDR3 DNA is TGTGCCAGCAGCGTAGACACTAGCGGATACTACGAGCAGTACTTC.

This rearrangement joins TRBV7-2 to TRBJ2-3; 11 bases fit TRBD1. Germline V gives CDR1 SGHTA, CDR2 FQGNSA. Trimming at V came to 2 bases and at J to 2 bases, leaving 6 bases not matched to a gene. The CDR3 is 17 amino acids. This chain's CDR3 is CASSLLGQGAITDTQYF. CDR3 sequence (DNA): TGTGCCAGCAGCTTACTAGGACAGGGGGCAATCACAGATACGCAGTATTTT.

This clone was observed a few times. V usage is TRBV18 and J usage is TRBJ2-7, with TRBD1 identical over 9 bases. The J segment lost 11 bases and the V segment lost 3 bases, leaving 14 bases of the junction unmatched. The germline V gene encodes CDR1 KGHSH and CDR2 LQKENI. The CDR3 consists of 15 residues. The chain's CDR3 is CASSPGNMGQGGKYF. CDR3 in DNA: TGTGCCAGCTCACCGGGGAACATGGGACAGGGAGGGAAGTACTTC.